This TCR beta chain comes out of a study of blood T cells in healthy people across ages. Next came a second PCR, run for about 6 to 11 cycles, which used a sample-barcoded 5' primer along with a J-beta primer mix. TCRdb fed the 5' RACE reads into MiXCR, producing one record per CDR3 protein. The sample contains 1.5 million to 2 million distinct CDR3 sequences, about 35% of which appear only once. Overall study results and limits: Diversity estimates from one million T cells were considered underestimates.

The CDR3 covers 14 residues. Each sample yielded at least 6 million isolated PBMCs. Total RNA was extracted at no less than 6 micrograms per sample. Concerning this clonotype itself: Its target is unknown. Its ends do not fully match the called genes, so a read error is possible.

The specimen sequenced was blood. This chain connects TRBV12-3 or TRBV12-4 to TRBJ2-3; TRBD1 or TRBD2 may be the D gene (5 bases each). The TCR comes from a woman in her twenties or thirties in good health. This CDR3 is CASSAGTSTDAQYF. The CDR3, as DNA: TGTGCCAGCAGTGCCGGGACGAGCACAGATGCGCAGTATTTT.